Shown below are 8 T cell receptor beta chains from a single sample sequenced in a study of blood T cell repertoires in COVID-19. Some clones are missing from TCRdb's copy, which holds only in-frame ones; the method was immunoSEQ multiplex PCR. This sample carries about 440,000 clones, 70% to 90% of them seen once, and the ten largest clones take around 1.8%. The sample was PBMCs or T cells enriched from blood (not recorded which). These receptors all come from a young woman with acute COVID-19.

This clone was observed once. This chain uses TRBV19 with TRBJ2-2; D remains unclear. Between the trimmed V and J ends, which lost 3 bases and 2 bases, there was a span of 10 bases. The germline V gene encodes CDR1 LNHDA and CDR2 SQIVND (reference sequence). The CDR3 loop spans 15 amino acids. The CDR3 coding sequence is TGTGCCAGTAGTATGGCCTCACAAAACACCGGGGAGCTGTTTTTT. This sequence encodes CASSMASQNTGELFF.

The genes are TRBV27 and TRBJ2-2; D is unclear. Germline CDR1 MNHEY, CDR2 SMNVEV (reference sequence). The CDR3 contains 14 residues. Between the trimmed V and J ends, which lost 8 bases and 1 base, there was a span of 11 bases. The CDR3 sequence: CASGRAGNTGELFF. CDR3 DNA sequence: TGTGCCAGCGGGCGCGCCGGGAACACCGGGGAGCTGTTTTTT.

The J gene is TRBJ2-7, the V gene TRBV3-1 (or the pseudogene TRBV3-2), with a tentative D call TRBD2 (5 bases). Per the germline V gene, CDR1 is LGHDT and CDR2 is YNNKEL (reference sequence). The CDR3 sequence is 14 residues long. The V and J ends lost 1 base and 3 bases respectively, with 10 bases between them. CDR3 nucleotide sequence: TGTGCCAGCAGCCAAGTTTCGGGGTACTACGAGCAGTACTTC. Translating gives CASSQVSGYYEQYF.

The V gene is TRBV3-1 (or the pseudogene TRBV3-2), the J gene TRBJ2-3; the D gene is possibly TRBD2 (7 bases). The V end lost 0 bases, the J end lost 2 bases, and 12 bases lay between the germline ends. There are 16 residues in the CDR3. Germline V CDR1 and CDR2: LGHDT, YNNKEL (reference sequence). CDR3 region: CASSQDWGGHTDTQYF. CDR3 coding DNA: TGTGCCAGCAGCCAAGATTGGGGGGGGCACACAGATACGCAGTATTTT.

The chain joins TRBV27 to TRBJ2-7; TRBD1 might be the D (6 bases). Germline V gives CDR1 MNHEY, CDR2 SMNVEV (reference sequence). The CDR3 runs to 14 residues. Trimming shortened V by 2 bases and J by 5 bases, and 13 bases separated the two germline ends. The chain's CDR3 is CASSLVQGGHEQYF. CDR3 nucleotide sequence: TGTGCCAGCAGTTTAGTACAGGGTGGTCACGAGCAGTACTTC.

The chain is built from TRBV5-1 and TRBJ2-7; perhaps TRBD1 as D (5 bases). Germline lookup yields CDR1 SGHRS and CDR2 YFSETQ. The CDR3 is 14 residues long. V was pared by 3 bases and J by 0 bases, with 10 bases between. DNA of the CDR3: TGCGCCAGCAGCTCGGACACGACCTCCTACGAGCAGTACTTC. As protein: CASSSDTTSYEQYF.

The V gene is TRBV12-3 or TRBV12-4, the J gene TRBJ2-7; perhaps TRBD2 as D (5 bases). CDR3 length: 13 residues. Between the trimmed V and J ends, which lost 8 bases and 1 base, there was a span of 12 bases. The CDR3 DNA reads as TGTGCCAGCGGGTCGGGGTCATCCTACGAGCAGTACTTC. Translating gives CASGSGSSYEQYF.

The chain carries TRBV24-1 and TRBJ2-5, with a tentative D call TRBD2 (6 bases). The CDR3 has 13 residues. Deletions cut 8 bases from V and 5 bases from J, with 14 bases between. From germline, CDR1 is KGHDR and CDR2 SFDVKD. CDR3 region: CATTPGAGETQYF. DNA of the CDR3: TGTGCCACCACCCCGGGAGCAGGGGAGACCCAGTACTTC.